Listed below are T cell receptor beta chains from one sample, sequenced in a study of vaccination effects on CD4 cells after COVID-19. These TCRs' antigens remain unknown. The method was immunoSEQ multiplex PCR; TCRdb's version includes in-frame clones alone and lacks a portion of them. Of 24,000 or so clones listed, 65% to 85% are singletons. The sequences come from CD4+ T cells from PBMCs cultured with HCoV-229E spike peptides, collected after COVID-19 vaccination. All receptors come from a human donor who received a COVID-19 vaccine. Each CDR3 is given with its conserved first and last residue. A D gene is named only where the DNA matches it firmly. Expanded clones are given a class, and other clones once, few, many or no size at all.

cdr3_nt	cdr3_aa	cdr3_length	j_call	v_call	d_call	clone_size
TGTGCCAGCAGTTTAATGGGACAGGGGAATGGCTACACCTTC	CASSLMGQGNGYTF	14	TRBJ1-2	TRBV27	TRBD1	.
TGCAGCGTTTCTCGACTAGGTTCAGGGACCCAGTACTTC	CSVSRLGSGTQYF	13	TRBJ2-5	TRBV29-1	.	.
TGTGCCAGCAGTTCTTGGAAGGGGTCCTACAATGAGCAGTTCTTC	CASSSWKGSYNEQFF	15	TRBJ2-1	TRBV6-5	.	.
TGTGCTAGTGCTCGGGGTGGGGGACTCCAGCATTTT	CASARGGGLQHF	12	TRBJ1-5	TRBV12-5	.	.
TGTGCCAGCAGCTTAGCCGCCAGCTACGAGCAGTACTTC	CASSLAASYEQYF	13	TRBJ2-7	TRBV7-2	.	.
TGTGCCAGCAGCTTGGTCCCAGGGGGCAACTACGAGCAGTACTTC	CASSLVPGGNYEQYF	15	TRBJ2-7	TRBV5-5	TRBD1	.
TGTGCCAGCAGCCAGGACAGGGCCCCAGAGACCCAGTACTTC	CASSQDRAPETQYF	14	TRBJ2-5	TRBV7-9	TRBD1	.
TGTGCCAGCAGTGAAAATGCATTATCCCGGGCACCTTTC	CASSENALSRAPF	13	TRBJ1-2	TRBV6-1	.	.
TGCGCCAGCAGCTTGGACTACGAGCAGTACTTC	CASSLDYEQYF	11	TRBJ2-7	TRBV5-1	.	few
TGTGCCAGCAGCGCCCCGACAGGGGGCACCGGGGAGCTGTTTTTT	CASSAPTGGTGELFF	15	TRBJ2-2	TRBV27	TRBD1	.
TGCGCCAGCAGCCAAGGCGGTTTAGCGGGGTTCCAAGAGACCCAGTACTTC	CASSQGGLAGFQETQYF	17	TRBJ2-5	TRBV4-1	TRBD2	few
TGTGCCAGCAGCTTAGAGGTCCTGGCAGGGGGCTCTGGCTACACCTTC	CASSLEVLAGGSGYTF	16	TRBJ1-2	TRBV7-2	TRBD1	medium-sized
TGCAGCGTCGGGGCCGAGGGGCAGCCCCAGCATTTT	CSVGAEGQPQHF	12	TRBJ1-5	TRBV29-1	.	.
TGTGCCAGCAGCTTTCGGAGGGTTTACAATGAGCAGTTCTTC	CASSFRRVYNEQFF	14	TRBJ2-1	TRBV11-2	.	few
TGCGCCAGCAGCCAAGGTGTGGCCCCACAGTTCTTC	CASSQGVAPQFF	12	TRBJ2-1	TRBV4-1	.	.
TGTGCCAGCAGCAAACGAGGTATCGGGACAGGGTCCCACGAGCAGTACTTC	CASSKRGIGTGSHEQYF	17	TRBJ2-7	TRBV21-1	.	.
TGCGCCAGCAACGACGGACAGGGGGCGTATGGCTACACCTTC	CASNDGQGAYGYTF	14	TRBJ1-2	TRBV5-1	TRBD1	.
TGTGCCAGCTGCCGGACAGGAATCAACTACGAGCAGTACTTC	CASCRTGINYEQYF	14	TRBJ2-7	TRBV6-2/TRBV6-3	TRBD1	.
TGTGCCAGCAGTGCACACCAGGGGAGGACTGAAGCTTTCTTT	CASSAHQGRTEAFF	14	TRBJ1-1	TRBV27	.	.
TGCGCCAGCAGTGGCGGTGGAAATCAGCCCCAGCATTTT	CASSGGGNQPQHF	13	TRBJ1-5	TRBV10-1	.	.
TGTGCCACCAGTCGGGGGGGCCGAGACTACAATGAGCAGTTCTTC	CATSRGGRDYNEQFF	15	TRBJ2-1	TRBV24-1	TRBD2	few
TGTGCCAGTAGTATGGTAATCGGACCAAAAACTGGGCAGCCCCAGCATTTT	CASSMVIGPKTGQPQHF	17	TRBJ1-5	TRBV19	.	.
TGTGCCATCAGTGAGTCGGCGGGACTAGTAGCCGGGGAGCTGTTTTTT	CAISESAGLVAGELFF	16	TRBJ2-2	TRBV10-3	TRBD2	.
TGTGCCAGCAGTCCTCTTACAACAGCGGATCCCACTAACTATGGCTACACCTTC	CASSPLTTADPTNYGYTF	18	TRBJ1-2	TRBV28	.	few
TGTGCCTGGAGCCCGGCCGGGGGCAATCAGCCCCAGCATTTT	CAWSPAGGNQPQHF	14	TRBJ1-5	TRBV30	.	.
TGTGCTAGTGGTTCCTCGACAGGGGCCTACGAGCAGTACTTC	CASGSSTGAYEQYF	14	TRBJ2-7	TRBV12-5	TRBD1	.
TGTGCCAGCAGCCAACCTCGGACGGACACGGGGACCGGGGAGCTGTTTTTT	CASSQPRTDTGTGELFF	17	TRBJ2-2	TRBV3-1/TRBV3-2	.	.
TGTGCCAGCAGGCCTAGAGGGGACAGGCGCTACGAGCAGTACTTC	CASRPRGDRRYEQYF	15	TRBJ2-7	TRBV28	TRBD1	once
TGTGCCATCAGCGGGAAAGGGGGGGTACGAGAGACCCAGTACTTC	CAISGKGGVRETQYF	15	TRBJ2-5	TRBV10-3	.	.
TGTGCCTGTCCGACAGGGGGCATTAAACAGCCCCAGCATTTT	CACPTGGIKQPQHF	14	TRBJ1-5	TRBV30	TRBD1	few
TGCGCCAGCAGCCCGGACGGGAAAACTAATGAAAAACTGTTTTTT	CASSPDGKTNEKLFF	15	TRBJ1-4	TRBV5-1	.	.
TGTGCCAGCAGCTTGCCGGGACTAGCGGGGGGGCAAGGTTTGTATTTT	CASSLPGLAGGQGLYF	16	TRBJ2-3	TRBV5-6	TRBD2	.
TGCGCCAGCAGCCAAGGAAACTCCTACAATGAGCAGTTCTTC	CASSQGNSYNEQFF	14	TRBJ2-1	TRBV4-1	.	.
TGTGCCAGCAGTGCTGGGGCCAACGTCCTGACTTTC	CASSAGANVLTF	12	TRBJ2-6	TRBV2	.	.